This T cell receptor (beta chain) originates from a study of T cell repertoires in cytomegalovirus infection. Study-wide background: Public TCR beta signatures were indicative of both CMV infection and a matching HLA type. Findings and limits, study-wide: Within the response measured ex vivo, HLA-C-restricted CMV-specific TCR beta clonotypes were dominant. Pooled public TCR beta family frequency picked out CMV carriers with the relevant HLA.

One entry per CDR3 protein results from TCRdb running MiXCR on the reads. Of fewer than 400,000 distinct CDR3 sequences in the sample, about a sixth are singletons; the top ten hold approximately 10%. On this clonotype itself: No antigen is known for it.

CDR3 length: 16 residues. In germline, CDR1 is DFQATT, CDR2 SNEGSKA (reference sequence). Trimming removed 0 bases from V and 8 bases from J; junction bases left unmatched: 6. The sequenced material came from PBMCs. The chain employs TRBV20-1 and TRBJ2-1, with 14 bases identical to TRBD2. The TCR originated in a human donor in good health (CMV status not recorded). Some clones in this sample may be carry-over from other donors' samples. The CDR3 here is CSARDPGLAGGDEQFF. The DNA of the CDR3 is TGCAGTGCTAGAGATCCCGGACTAGCGGGAGGAGATGAGCAGTTCTTC.